This entry features one TCR beta chain sequence. What it binds is unknown. RNA amounts of about 0.5 to 1 ug underwent reverse transcription with random hexamers. The CDR3 of TCR beta was amplified by immunoSEQ multiplex PCR across 54 Vbeta and 13 Jbeta. TCRdb fed the immunoSEQ multiplex PCR reads into MiXCR, producing one record per CDR3 protein. The sample includes 130,000 to 150,000 distinct CDR3 sequences, approximately 94% of them seen just once. This specimen comes from a study of CD8 T cells in Susac syndrome. Study conclusions and caveats: In Susac syndrome, the CD4+ T cell repertoires did not show clonal expansion.

Sequenced input: CD4+ T cells from PBMCs. The receptor comes from a human donor with Susac syndrome.

CDR3 in DNA: TGCAGTGCTAGGGACAGAAGGCCTCCCTACGAGCAGTACTTC. Translated, it gives CSARDRRPPYEQYF. The chain links TRBV20-1 to TRBJ2-7; D is possibly TRBD1 (6 bases). Germline lookup yields CDR1 DFQATT and CDR2 SNEGSKA (reference sequence). Trimming left V 3 bases short and J 2 bases short, with 14 bases between. The CDR3 length is 14 residues.